The 11 T cell receptor beta chains reported below all come from one sample, sequenced in a study of PD-1 blockade in classical Hodgkin lymphoma. Time point in this sample: cycle 4 day 1 (C4D1), after around six weeks of nivolumab. Relapse after autologous stem cell transplantation occurred in every patient, and brentuximab vedotin exposure varied. Here immunoSEQ multiplex PCR was the method, and the copy in TCRdb shows in-frame clones only, minus some. The sample records some 93,000 clones, 83% being singletons. This specimen consisted of peripheral blood mononuclear cells (PBMCs), obtained before the fourth cycle of nivolumab. The source is a human donor with classical Hodgkin lymphoma.

The chain joins TRBV10-3 to TRBJ2-7; D perhaps matches TRBD1 (6 bases). Trimming cost V 11 bases and J 7 bases, with 21 bases left between them. CDR1 is ENHRY, CDR2 SYGVKD, per germline. The CDR3 length is 13 residues. The CDR3 sequence is CAYRGSSVEEQYF. DNA of the CDR3: TGTGCCTATAGGGGGAGTAGCGTAGAGGAGCAGTACTTC.

The chain is built from TRBV5-6 and TRBJ1-4; 8 positions match TRBD1. With 4 bases clipped from V and 2 bases from J, the junction kept 7 bases outside the gene matches. The CDR3 is 16 amino acids. In germline, CDR1 is SGHDT, CDR2 YYEEEE. The CDR3 sequence: CASSLLQGATNEKLFF. CDR3 DNA: TGTGCCAGCAGCCTCCTCCAGGGGGCGACTAATGAAAAACTGTTTTTT.

The chain recombines TRBV13 with TRBJ2-1, with TRBD2 matching 8 bases. The J segment lost 1 base and the V segment lost 2 bases, leaving 4 bases of the junction unmatched. The CDR3 has 16 residues. Germline assignment: CDR1 PRHDT and CDR2 FYEKMQ (reference sequence). The CDR3 DNA follows: TGTGCCAGCAGCTTATTAGCGGGAAGGTCCTACAATGAGCAGTTCTTC. Translated: CASSLLAGRSYNEQFF.

The J gene is TRBJ2-1, the V gene TRBV10-3, with D unresolved. CDR3 length: 13 amino acids. The V end was cut by 4 bases, the J end by 3 bases, with 7 bases between. Germline CDR1 reads ENHRY; CDR2 reads SYGVKD. The CDR3 region is CAISGEFYNEQFF. DNA of the CDR3: TGTGCCATCAGTGGAGAATTCTACAATGAGCAGTTCTTC.

The V gene is TRBV5-1, the J gene TRBJ2-7; 7 bases match TRBD1. V was pared by 4 bases and J by 1 base, with 8 bases of the junction left unmatched. The CDR3 is made up of 15 amino acids. The germline CDR1 and CDR2 sequences are SGHRS and YFSETQ. The CDR3 coding sequence is TGCGCCAGCAGCGCCCCGGACAGGCTTTCCTACGAGCAGTACTTC. It yields the protein CASSAPDRLSYEQYF.

The chain carries TRBV5-1 and TRBJ2-3; D remains unclear. This CDR3 is built from 14 residues. Germline V gene lookup returns CDR1 SGHRS and CDR2 YFSETQ. V was clipped by 2 bases and J by 1 base, with 8 bases between them. CDR3 DNA: TGCGCCAGCAGCTTAGATGGCGGCACAGATACGCAGTATTTT. Residues: CASSLDGGTDTQYF.

The chain joins TRBV2 to TRBJ2-7, with D perhaps matching TRBD2 (6 bases). This CDR3 spans 15 amino acids. Germline V lookup: CDR1 SNHLY, CDR2 FYNNEI. Trimming took 2 bases from V and 3 from J, leaving 14 bases between them. The CDR3 region has the DNA TGTGCCAGCAGTGAACAGGGACTGACCGTCTACGAGCAGTACTTC. It specifies CASSEQGLTVYEQYF.

This clone was observed a single time. The V and J genes are TRBV5-6 and TRBJ2-1; 7 bases align to TRBD2. CDR1 is SGHDT, CDR2 YYEEEE, per germline. V lost 2 bases, J lost 2 bases, and 13 bases stayed unmatched. The length of the CDR3 is 18 residues. The CDR3 DNA reads as TGTGCCAGCAGCTTTTGGTCAAGTGGGGGGAGGGCCTACAATGAGCAGTTCTTC. Translating it yields CASSFWSSGGRAYNEQFF.

The chain employs TRBV5-1 and TRBJ2-2; a possible D gene is TRBD2 (7 bases). Germline lookup yields CDR1 SGHRS and CDR2 YFSETQ. The CDR3 is made up of 15 amino acids. V lost 7 bases to trimming and J lost 5 bases, with 18 bases between them. CDR3 sequence reads: CASSLGRGATGELFF. CDR3 DNA: TGCGCCAGCTCCCTCGGCCGGGGGGCTACCGGGGAGCTGTTTTTT.

The gene calls are TRBV18 and TRBJ1-1; a possible D gene is TRBD1 (6 bases). The germline V gene encodes CDR1 KGHSH and CDR2 LQKENI. The V end lost 1 base, the J end lost 3 bases, and 12 bases lay between the germline ends. This CDR3 region has 15 residues. The chain's CDR3 is CASSPLGGADTEAFF. As DNA, the CDR3 is TGTGCCAGCTCACCACTCGGGGGCGCTGACACTGAAGCTTTCTTT.

The rearrangement links TRBV5-6 to TRBJ1-4, with D possibly matching TRBD1 (6 bases). In germline, CDR1 is SGHDT, CDR2 YYEEEE. The germline V and J ends were trimmed by 2 bases and 2 bases, with 7 bases remaining between them. The CDR3 covers 14 residues. The CDR3 bases are TGTGCCAGCAGCTTAGGGGGGACTAATGAAAAACTGTTTTTT. This codes for CASSLGGTNEKLFF.